This T cell receptor (beta chain) originates from a study of human T cells and chemical hapten exposure. Overall study: The study sensitized with 2% DPC on a 2 cm by 2 cm patch of upper inner arm skin.

The time point is: pre-sensitization, week 0. Treatment meaning: therapeutic diphenylcyclopropenone sensitization with weekly scalp DPC. TCRdb re-analysed the RACE reads in MiXCR, keeping a single row per CDR3 protein. The data hold roughly 51,000 distinct CDR3 sequences, with approximately 9.9% observed a single time. V lost 3 bases, J lost 4 bases, and 10 bases lay in between. Germline CDR1 and CDR2: LNHDA and SQIVND (reference sequence). This CDR3 is built from 14 residues. The chain has TRBV19 and TRBJ2-1; no clear D gene. The sequences come from whole blood, collected in connection with sensitization to the hapten diphenylcyclopropenone (DPC). The clonotype was recovered from a middle-aged man with alopecia areata. Some clones in this sample may be carry-over from other donors' samples. The CDR3 coding sequence is TGTGCCAGTAGTATTGGTCAGATTTACAATGAGCAGTTCTTC. It codes for CASSIGQIYNEQFF.